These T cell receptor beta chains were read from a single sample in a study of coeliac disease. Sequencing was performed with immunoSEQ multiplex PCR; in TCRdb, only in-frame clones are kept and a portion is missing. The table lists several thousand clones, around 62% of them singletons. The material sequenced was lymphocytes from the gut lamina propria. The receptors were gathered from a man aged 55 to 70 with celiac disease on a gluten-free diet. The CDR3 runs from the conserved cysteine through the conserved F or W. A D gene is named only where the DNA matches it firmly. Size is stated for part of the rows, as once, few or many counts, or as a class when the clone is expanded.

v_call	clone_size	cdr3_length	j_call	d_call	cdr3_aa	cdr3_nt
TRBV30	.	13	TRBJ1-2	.	CAWGHHNGGGYTF	TGTGCCTGGGGTCACCATAACGGCGGCGGCTACACCTTC
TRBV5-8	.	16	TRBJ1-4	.	CASSFLRSRGNEKLFF	TGTGCCAGCAGCTTCCTCAGATCCAGAGGGAATGAAAAACTGTTTTTT
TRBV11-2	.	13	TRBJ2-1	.	CASSFFSSHEQFF	TGTGCCAGCAGCTTCTTTTCGTCCCATGAGCAGTTCTTC
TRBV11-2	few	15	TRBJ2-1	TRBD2	CASSLEAGGQNEQFF	TGTGCCAGCAGCTTAGAAGCGGGGGGGCAGAATGAGCAGTTCTTC
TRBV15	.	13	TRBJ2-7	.	CATARRSAYEQYF	TGTGCCACCGCTCGGAGGTCAGCCTACGAGCAGTACTTC
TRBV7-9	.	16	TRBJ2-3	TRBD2	CASSFGLAGVGDTQYF	TGTGCCAGCAGCTTTGGTCTAGCGGGGGTTGGAGATACGCAGTATTTT
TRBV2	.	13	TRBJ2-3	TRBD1	CASNRGMTDTQYF	TGTGCCAGCAACAGGGGGATGACAGATACGCAGTATTTT
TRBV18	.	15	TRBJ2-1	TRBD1	CASSPTTGGSIGEFF	TGTGCCAGCTCACCAACGACAGGGGGTTCTATAGGGGAGTTCTTC
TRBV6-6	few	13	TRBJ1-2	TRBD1	CASSGQGNYGYTF	TGTGCCAGCAGTGGACAGGGAAACTATGGCTACACCTTC
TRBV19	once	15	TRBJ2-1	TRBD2	CASLTSGGSYNEQFF	TGTGCCAGCCTAACTAGCGGGGGATCCTACAATGAGCAGTTCTTC
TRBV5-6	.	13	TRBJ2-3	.	CASSFQGTDTQYF	TGTGCCAGCAGCTTTCAGGGCACAGATACGCAGTATTTT
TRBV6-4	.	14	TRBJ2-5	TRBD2	CASSASGGAETQYF	TGTGCCAGCAGTGCAAGCGGGGGAGCGGAGACCCAGTACTTC
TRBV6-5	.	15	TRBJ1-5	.	CASRAQSVSNQPQHF	TGTGCCAGCAGGGCTCAATCTGTTAGCAATCAGCCCCAGCATTTT
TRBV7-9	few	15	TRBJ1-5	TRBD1	CASSLTGGVNQPQHF	TGTGCCAGCAGCTTAACAGGGGGTGTCAATCAGCCCCAGCATTTT
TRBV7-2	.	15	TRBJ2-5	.	CASSSWGLHQETQYF	TGTGCCAGCAGCTCCTGGGGACTCCACCAAGAGACCCAGTACTTC
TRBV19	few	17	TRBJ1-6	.	CASSRRRDSSYNSPLHF	TGTGCCAGTAGCCGGCGGAGGGATAGCTCCTATAATTCACCCCTCCACTTT
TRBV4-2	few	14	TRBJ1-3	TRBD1	CASSQADRGNTIYF	TGTGCCAGCAGCCAAGCGGACAGGGGAAACACCATATATTTT
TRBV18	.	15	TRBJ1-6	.	CASSANRVGNSPLHF	TGTGCCAGCTCAGCCAACAGGGTCGGGAATTCACCCCTCCACTTT
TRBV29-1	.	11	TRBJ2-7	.	CSAVSGYEQYF	TGCAGCGCCGTGTCCGGTTACGAGCAGTACTTC
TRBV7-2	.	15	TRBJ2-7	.	CASSLGRSVSYEQYF	TGTGCCAGCAGCTTAGGGAGGAGTGTCTCCTACGAGCAGTACTTC
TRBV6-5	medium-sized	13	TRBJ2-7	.	CASSYPTRYEQYF	TGTGCCAGCAGTTACCCCACACGCTACGAGCAGTACTTC
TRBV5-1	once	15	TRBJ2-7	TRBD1	CASSWGTGRSYEQYF	TGCGCCAGCAGCTGGGGGACAGGGAGATCCTACGAGCAGTACTTC
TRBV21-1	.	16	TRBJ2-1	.	CASSNPAGGPYNEQFF	TGTGCCAGCAGCAACCCCGCGGGTGGCCCCTACAATGAGCAGTTCTTC
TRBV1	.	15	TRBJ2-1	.	CTSSQDEVRGSGEFF	TGCACCAGCAGCCAAGACGAGGTTCGGGGGAGCGGCGAGTTCTTC
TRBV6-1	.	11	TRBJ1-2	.	CASTTGAGYTF	TGTGCCAGCACAACAGGCGCCGGCTACACCTTC
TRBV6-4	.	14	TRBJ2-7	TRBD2	CASRSGGASYEQYF	TGTGCCAGCAGAAGCGGGGGGGCCTCCTACGAGCAGTACTTC
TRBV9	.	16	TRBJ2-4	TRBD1	CASSSGQGLAKNIQYF	TGTGCCAGCAGCTCCGGACAGGGCCTAGCCAAAAACATTCAGTACTTC